What follows are 31 T cell receptor beta chains derived from one specimen sequenced in a study of cytomegalovirus exposure and HLA in healthy donors (dated by TCRdb to about 2017). Library preparation employed the immunoSEQ multiplex PCR assay. For the multiplex PCR, a mixture combining 60 forward primers for TCR Vbeta segments and 13 reverse primers for TCR Jbeta segments was used. The table was pulled from immuneACCESS by TCRdb, which kept in-frame rearrangements only. Such tables lose some clones; where checked, under half of the loss comes from unresolved V genes, and the rest has no known cause. For this sample there are around 110,000 clones; around 72% appear just once. The ten largest clones represent 14% of the sample. Sequencing was carried out using PBMCs. The receptors were sampled from a middle-aged woman in good health and CMV-seropositive.

This chain links TRBV5-6 with TRBJ1-2; 7 bases agree with TRBD1. Per germline, CDR1 SGHDT and CDR2 YYEEEE. The CDR3 extends over 14 amino acids. V lost 0 bases to trimming and J lost 3 bases; unmatched junction nucleotides: 2. Here the CDR3 reads CASSLGDRHYGYTF. The CDR3 nucleotides are TGTGCCAGCAGCTTGGGGGACAGACACTATGGCTACACCTTC. Variable domain in full (rest from reference TRBV5-6 and TRBJ1-2): DAGVTQSPTHLIKTRGQQVTLRCSPKSGHDTVSWYQQALGQGPQFIFQYYEEEERQRGNFPDRFSGHQFPNYSSELNVNALLLGDSALYLCASSLGDRHYGYTFGSGTRLTVV.

As for this clone: Germline is not matched at one junction end, which may reflect a read error. The chain links TRBV6-5 to TRBJ1-5, with 7 nucleotides matching TRBD1. The CDR3 runs 15 residues. Germline V gene sequence: CDR1 MNHEY, CDR2 SVGAGI. CDR3 nucleotide sequence: TGTGCCAGCAGTTACTCGTTAGGGGGCAAGCAGCCCCAGCATTTT. This codes for CASSYSLGGKQPQHF.

This rearrangement joins TRBV2 to TRBJ1-6; 7 bases match TRBD1. The CDR3 contains 16 residues. Looked up from germline, CDR1 is SNHLY and CDR2 is FYNNEI. The junction had 13 bases not matched to a gene; V was cut back by 0 bases and J by 14 bases. CDR3 DNA sequence: TGTGCCAGCAGTGAAGCGCGGTCGACAGGGAAAAGGGCCCTCCACTTT. Its protein product is CASSEARSTGKRALHF.

The chain carries TRBV6-1 and TRBJ1-2; possible D gene TRBD1, 5 bases. CDR1 MNHNS and CDR2 SASEGT come from the germline V gene. The CDR3 consists of 14 residues. V was clipped by 0 bases and J by 5 bases, with 10 bases between them. The CDR3 DNA follows: TGTGCCAGCAGTGAAGCCCGGGGGAGGTATGGCTACACCTTC. Translated: CASSEARGRYGYTF.

This clone was seen just once. The chain couples TRBV7-2 to TRBJ2-5; D gene ambiguous. The CDR3 consists of 14 residues. CDR1 SGHTA and CDR2 FQGNSA come from the germline V gene. Between the trimmed V and J ends, which lost 4 bases and 2 bases, there was a span of 11 bases. CDR3 protein: CASSSAQMQETQYF. For the CDR3, the DNA is TGTGCCAGCAGCTCGGCACAGATGCAAGAGACCCAGTACTTC.

This chain uses TRBV18 with TRBJ1-2; unclear D gene. Trimming cost V 3 bases and J 7 bases, with 18 bases left between them. The CDR3 contains 15 residues. Germline values: CDR1 KGHSH, CDR2 LQKENI. This CDR3 reads CASSPLTEGSSGYTF. In DNA, the CDR3 is TGTGCCAGCTCACCTTTGACGGAGGGAAGCTCTGGCTACACCTTC. Drawing the rest from reference TRBV18 and TRBJ1-2, the complete variable domain is NAGVMQNPRHLVRRRGQEARLRCSPMKGHSHVYWYRQLPEEGLKFMVYLQKENIIDESGMPKERFSAEFPKEGPSILRIQQVVRGDSAAYFCASSPLTEGSSGYTFGSGTRLTVV.

This chain uses TRBV13 with TRBJ2-3; possibly TRBD1 for D (5 bases). The V and J ends lost 1 base and 1 base respectively, with 9 bases between them. Germline CDR1 and CDR2: PRHDT and FYEKMQ (reference sequence). The length of the CDR3 is 15 residues. The CDR3 is CASSLEGAGTDTQYF. CDR3 nucleotides: TGTGCCAGCAGCTTAGAAGGGGCTGGCACAGATACGCAGTATTTT. The entire variable domain, with the rest obtained from reference TRBV13 and TRBJ2-3, is as follows: AAGVIQSPRHLIKEKRETATLKCYPIPRHDTVYWYQQGPGQDPQFLISFYEKMQSDKGSIPDRFSAQQFSDYHSELNMSSLELGDSALYFCASSLEGAGTDTQYFGPGTRLTVL.

The V gene is TRBV5-4, the J gene TRBJ2-7; D is perhaps TRBD2 (5 bases). The CDR3 contains 13 residues. The V and J ends lost 4 bases and 5 bases respectively, with 13 bases between them. Per germline, CDR1 SGHNT and CDR2 YYREEE (reference sequence). CDR3 DNA: TGTGCCAGCAGCCTACTTGAGGGCCACGAGCAGTACTTC. Amino acids: CASSLLEGHEQYF.

V gene TRBV18 combines with J gene TRBJ2-1; 10 bases are shared with TRBD1. J lost 6 bases, V lost 6 bases, and 20 bases had no gene match. CDR3 size: 19 residues. Germline CDR1 KGHSH, CDR2 LQKENI. In nucleotides, the CDR3 is TGTGCCAGCTCTCGACGACAGGGGGCCCCTGGAGAGAACGCCAATGAGCAGTTCTTC. Amino acid sequence: CASSRRQGAPGENANEQFF.

V is TRBV7-2 and J is TRBJ1-2, with 7 bases aligning to TRBD1. The CDR3 has 13 amino acids. Germline loops: CDR1 SGHTA, CDR2 FQGNSA. V gave up 4 bases and J gave up 3 bases; unmatched junction bases: 2. In nucleotides, the CDR3 is TGTGCCAGCAGCTATACAGGGGACTATGGCTACACCTTC. It yields the protein CASSYTGDYGYTF. Combining the CDR3 with reference TRBV7-2 and TRBJ1-2 gives the whole variable domain GAGVSQSPSNKVTEKGKDVELRCDPISGHTALYWYRQSLGQGLEFLIYFQGNSAPDKSGLPSDRFSAERTGGSVSTLTIQRTQQEDSAVYLCASSYTGDYGYTFGSGTRLTVV.

The chain links TRBV5-1 to TRBJ2-2, with 7 positions matching TRBD1. J was trimmed by 4 bases and V by 4 bases; bases with no gene match: 7. The germline CDR1 and CDR2 sequences are SGHRS and YFSETQ. There are 15 residues in the CDR3. The CDR3 DNA reads as TGCGCCAGCAGCCGGGGACAGACGTCCACCGGGGAGCTGTTTTTT. Translation: CASSRGQTSTGELFF.

V usage is TRBV2 and J usage is TRBJ2-7; 9 nucleotides align to TRBD1. Trimming at V came to 11 bases and at J to 3 bases, leaving 11 bases not matched to a gene. The CDR3 has 14 amino acids. Per germline, CDR1 SNHLY and CDR2 FYNNEI. The CDR3 coding sequence is TGTGCCTGCTCCGGGACAGGGAACTTCTACGAGCAGTACTTC. Translation: CACSGTGNFYEQYF.

V is TRBV6-1 and J is TRBJ1-5, with a tentative D call TRBD1 (5 bases). Trimming shortened V by 1 base and J by 0 bases, and 10 bases separated the two germline ends. CDR3 size: 16 residues. The germline V gene has CDR1 MNHNS and CDR2 SASEGT. Here the CDR3 DNA reads TGTGCCAGCAGTGAAGTAGCAGGGTATAGCAATCAGCCCCAGCATTTT. Amino acids: CASSEVAGYSNQPQHF.

The genes are TRBV28 and TRBJ2-7, with no clear D. In germline, CDR1 is MDHEN, CDR2 SYDVKM. V was clipped by 1 base and J by 3 bases, with 4 bases between them. CDR3 size: 12 residues. The CDR3: CASSLSGYEQYF. DNA of the CDR3: TGTGCCAGCAGTTTATCAGGCTACGAGCAGTACTTC.

The V and J genes are TRBV7-9 and TRBJ2-3; the D gene is possibly TRBD1 (5 bases). The V gene's germline CDR1 is SEHNR and CDR2 FQNEAQ (reference sequence). CDR3 length: 13 amino acids. Trimming stripped 3 bases from V and 6 bases from J, with 10 bases between. The CDR3 coding sequence is TGTGCCAGCAGCTTTATCCAGGGCGATACGCAGTATTTT. It specifies CASSFIQGDTQYF.

J is TRBJ1-5 and V is TRBV2; no clear D gene. Trimming removed 4 bases from V and 0 bases from J, with 7 bases in between. The germline gives CDR1 SNHLY, CDR2 FYNNEI. CDR3 length: 14 residues. CDR3 nucleotide sequence: TGTGCCAGCAGTGTAGACTTTAGCAATCAGCCCCAGCATTTT. This codes for CASSVDFSNQPQHF.

This chain joins TRBV30 and TRBJ1-2; D not resolved. This CDR3 contains 10 residues. V was shortened by 4 bases and J by 2 bases, with 2 bases between the two germline ends. Germline V gene data show CDR1 as GTSNPN and CDR2 as SVGIG (reference sequence). The CDR3 reads CAWINYGYTF. CDR3 coding DNA: TGTGCCTGGATAAACTATGGCTACACCTTC.

The gene calls are TRBV29-1 and TRBJ2-7; D possibly corresponds to TRBD1 (6 bases). Looked up from germline, CDR1 is SQVTM and CDR2 is ANQGSEA. CDR3 size: 12 residues. V was shortened by 7 bases and J by 6 bases, with 16 bases between the two germline ends. The CDR3 DNA is TGCAGCGGCCTCATTGGGGGCGGCGAGCAGTACTTC. It translates to CSGLIGGGEQYF.

The chain couples TRBV18 to TRBJ1-1, with TRBD1 matching 7 bases. Trimming at V came to 3 bases and at J to 1 base, leaving 5 bases not matched to a gene. Germline CDR1 KGHSH, CDR2 LQKENI. The CDR3 is 15 amino acids. The CDR3 bases are TGTGCCAGCTCACCCCGGGGACAGTCGAACACTGAAGCTTTCTTT. This sequence encodes CASSPRGQSNTEAFF.

There are a few counts of this clone. The rearrangement uses TRBV6-5 and TRBJ1-2; D perhaps matches TRBD1 (5 bases). Germline assignment: CDR1 MNHEY and CDR2 SVGAGI. CDR3 size: 16 residues. Trimming left V 0 bases short and J 1 base short, with 12 bases between. The CDR3 nucleotides read TGTGCCAGCAGTTACTCGGGCCTCAGGGTTAACTATGGCTACACCTTC. Translation gives CASSYSGLRVNYGYTF.

This chain connects TRBV2 to TRBJ1-2, with D perhaps TRBD1 (5 bases). Trimming took 6 bases from V and 0 from J, leaving 14 bases between them. The CDR3 sequence is 15 residues long. Germline CDR1 is SNHLY and CDR2 is FYNNEI. The CDR3 DNA sequence: TGTGCCAGCAGGGCGACAGTTTTCTCTAACTATGGCTACACCTTC. Amino acids: CASRATVFSNYGYTF. The full variable domain, completed using reference TRBV2 and TRBJ1-2, is EPEVTQTPSHQVTQMGQEVILRCVPISNHLYFYWYRQILGQKVEFLVSFYNNEISEKSEIFDDQFSVERPDGSNFTLKIRSTKLEDSAMYFCASRATVFSNYGYTFGSGTRLTVV.

The rearrangement links TRBV5-1 to TRBJ2-5; no clear D gene. V was cut by 0 bases and J by 4 bases, with 10 bases left in between. Germline V gene sequence: CDR1 SGHRS, CDR2 YFSETQ. This CDR3 contains 14 residues. DNA of the CDR3: TGCGCCAGCAGCTTGGTCCCAGGAAGAGAGACCCAGTACTTC. Translated, it gives CASSLVPGRETQYF.

The CDR3 DNA sequence: TGTGCCAGCAGCCTCCCGGACAGGGGGGAAACCGGGGAGCTGTTTTTT. It specifies CASSLPDRGETGELFF. This rearrangement joins TRBV7-9 to TRBJ2-2, with 10 bases identical to TRBD1. V dropped 5 bases and J dropped 5; count of bases not matched to a gene: 8. Per the germline V gene, CDR1 is SEHNR and CDR2 is FQNEAQ (reference sequence). CDR3 size: 16 residues. Together with reference TRBV7-9 and TRBJ2-2, the CDR3 gives the full variable domain: DTGVSQNPRHKITKRGQNVTFRCDPISEHNRLYWYRQTLGQGPEFLTYFQNEAQLEKSRLLSDRFSAERPKGSFSTLEIQRTEQGDSAMYLCASSLPDRGETGELFFGEGSRLTVL.

The V and J genes are TRBV29-1 and TRBJ2-7; D gene unclear. Germline CDR1 is SQVTM and CDR2 is ANQGSEA. V lost 4 bases to trimming and J lost 0 bases, with 7 bases between them. CDR3 length: 12 amino acids. CDR3 nucleotide sequence: TGCAGCGTTGCTGATAGCTCCTACGAGCAGTACTTC. Protein product: CSVADSSYEQYF.

V is TRBV25-1 and J is TRBJ1-1; D may be TRBD1 (6 bases). V lost 3 bases and J 0 bases, leaving 14 bases between the germline ends. The CDR3 runs to 16 residues. The V gene's germline CDR1 is MGHDK and CDR2 SYGVNS. CDR3 sequence (DNA): TGTGCCAGCAGTGATCATGGGGGCCTCATGAACACTGAAGCTTTCTTT. It is translated as CASSDHGGLMNTEAFF.

The CDR3 sequence is CASSYSTASGRTGELFF. The CDR3 DNA sequence: TGTGCCAGCAGCTACTCTACTGCTTCGGGAAGGACCGGGGAGCTGTTTTTT. V usage is TRBV7-2 and J usage is TRBJ2-2; weak D call: TRBD2 (5 bases). This CDR3 comprises 17 residues. Trimming left V 4 bases short and J 5 bases short, with 20 bases between. Germline V gives CDR1 SGHTA, CDR2 FQGNSA. Together with reference TRBV7-2 and TRBJ2-2, the CDR3 gives the full variable domain: GAGVSQSPSNKVTEKGKDVELRCDPISGHTALYWYRQSLGQGLEFLIYFQGNSAPDKSGLPSDRFSAERTGGSVSTLTIQRTQQEDSAVYLCASSYSTASGRTGELFFGEGSRLTVL.

In DNA form, the CDR3 reads TGTGCCAGCAGACCCGGGACAGGTCCCACAGATACGCAGTATTTT. Encoded protein: CASRPGTGPTDTQYF. The chain is built from TRBV2 and TRBJ2-3; 8 positions match TRBD1. Per germline, CDR1 SNHLY and CDR2 FYNNEI. After removal of 6 bases from V and 2 bases from J, the junction contained 7 bases not matched to a gene. CDR3 size: 15 residues.

J is TRBJ2-7 and V is TRBV25-1; 7 bases agree with TRBD1. The V and J ends lost 4 bases and 3 bases, in that order; junction bases with no gene match: 3. CDR3 length: 13 amino acids. The germline gives CDR1 MGHDK, CDR2 SYGVNS. CDR3 in DNA: TGTGCCAGCAGTGGACAGGGTCGCTACGAGCAGTACTTC. Amino acid sequence: CASSGQGRYEQYF.

This chain joins TRBV6-5 and TRBJ1-3; D gene ambiguous. CDR3 length: 11 amino acids. Germline CDR1 reads MNHEY; CDR2 reads SVGAGI. V lost 7 bases to trimming and J lost 4 bases, with 5 bases between them. The CDR3: CASKEGNTIYF. The CDR3 DNA reads as TGTGCCAGCAAAGAGGGAAACACCATATATTTT.

This clone was picked up one time. The rearrangement joins TRBV5-5 to TRBJ1-1; weak D call: TRBD1 (6 bases). The germline V and J ends were trimmed by 3 bases and 9 bases, with 18 bases remaining between them. The CDR3 consists of 14 residues. The germline V gene encodes CDR1 SGHKS and CDR2 YYEKEE (reference sequence). The CDR3 bases are TGTGCCAGCAGCTCCGAAGGACAGCTGGGGAAAGCTTTCTTT. Its translation: CASSSEGQLGKAFF.

The rearrangement links TRBV30 to TRBJ1-1; 8 positions match TRBD1. Germline V gene sequence: CDR1 GTSNPN, CDR2 SVGIG (reference sequence). The CDR3 is 15 residues long. With 4 bases clipped from V and 1 base from J, the junction kept 8 bases outside the gene matches. DNA for the CDR3: TGTGCCTGGACCCCTGACAGGGGTGGGAACACTGAAGCTTTCTTT. This translates into CAWTPDRGGNTEAFF.